The clone carrying this TCR beta chain was found a few times. Its antigen is currently unknown. With 4 bases removed from V and 0 bases from J, the gap between germline ends came to 15 bases. Germline assignment: CDR1 SGHTA and CDR2 FQGNSA. The CDR3 spans 16 residues. These data belong to a study of T cells after yellow fever vaccination. Findings and caveats of the study: Subsequent to the booster, the majority of primary-vaccination clones reappeared (about 97% CD4, around 85% CD8).

MiXCR was run by TCRdb on the 5' RACE reads, yielding one entry per CDR3 protein. The sample shows 500,000 to 650,000 distinct CDR3 sequences, approximately 13% of them seen only once. The sequence came from a man aged 25 to 40 who received the YFV17D yellow fever vaccine. Material: PBMCs, obtained on the day of the yellow fever booster vaccination. V and J are TRBV7-2 and TRBJ2-5; D gene unclear. CDR3: CASSSTGRMYQETQYF. CDR3 DNA sequence: TGTGCCAGCAGCTCTACCGGCAGAATGTACCAAGAGACCCAGTACTTC.